This TCR beta chain comes out of a study of T-cell memory formation after mild COVID-19. Study as a whole: TCR clustering was largely donor specific.

TCRdb re-called the 5' RACE reads through MiXCR, storing one row per CDR3 protein. Of approximately 570,000 distinct CDR3 sequences in the sample, about a sixth were seen once. The TCR was taken from an adult woman who had mild COVID-19 (a few samples of this study predate the infection). Cell type and time point are not known. Specimen: PBMCs or a T cell subset sorted from them (not recorded which).

The CDR3 nucleotides read TGTGCCACCAGCAAGACAGGCCCACTCACCGGGGAGCTGTTTTTT. Translated, it gives CATSKTGPLTGELFF. V usage is TRBV15 and J usage is TRBJ2-2, with a tentative D call TRBD1 (6 bases). CDR1 is LNHNV, CDR2 YYDKDF, per germline (reference sequence). Trimming took 4 bases from V and 4 from J, leaving 13 bases between them. This CDR3 contains 15 residues.